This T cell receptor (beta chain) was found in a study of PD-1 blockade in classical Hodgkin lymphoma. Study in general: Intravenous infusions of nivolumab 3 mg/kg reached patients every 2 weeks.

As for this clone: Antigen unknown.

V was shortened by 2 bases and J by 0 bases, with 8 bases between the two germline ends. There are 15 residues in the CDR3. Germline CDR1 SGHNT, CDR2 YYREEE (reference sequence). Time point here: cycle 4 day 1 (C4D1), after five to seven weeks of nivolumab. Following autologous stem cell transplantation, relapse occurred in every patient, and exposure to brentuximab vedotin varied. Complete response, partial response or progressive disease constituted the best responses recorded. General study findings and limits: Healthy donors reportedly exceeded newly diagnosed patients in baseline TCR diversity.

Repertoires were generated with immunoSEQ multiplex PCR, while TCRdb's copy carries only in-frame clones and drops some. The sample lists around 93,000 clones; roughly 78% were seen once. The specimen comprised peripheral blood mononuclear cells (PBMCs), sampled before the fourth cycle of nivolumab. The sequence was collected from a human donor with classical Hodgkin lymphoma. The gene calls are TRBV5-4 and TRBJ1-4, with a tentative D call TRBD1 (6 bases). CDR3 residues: CASSFTGSTNEKLFF. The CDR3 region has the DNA TGTGCCAGCAGCTTTACAGGGTCAACTAATGAAAAACTGTTTTTT. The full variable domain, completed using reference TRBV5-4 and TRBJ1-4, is ETGVTQSPTHLIKTRGQQVTLRCSSQSGHNTVSWYQQALGQGPQFIFQYYREEENGRGNFPPRFSGLQFPNYSSELNVNALELDDSALYLCASSFTGSTNEKLFFGSGTQLSVL.